The T cell receptor (beta chain) described here comes from a study of T cells in Graves' hyperthyroidism and ophthalmopathy. This CDR3 contains 16 residues. Looked up from germline, CDR1 is MGHRA and CDR2 is YSYEKL. Trimming removed 1 base from V and 3 bases from J, with 16 bases in between. Template material for amplifying TCR beta CDR3 regions consisted of RNA transcripts. A set of HTBI primers served as the primers for a first-round RT-PCR of the TCR CDR3. TCRdb independently ran MiXCR on the multiplex PCR reads; one entry per CDR3 protein. The sample lists some 510,000 distinct CDR3 sequences, 20% occurring once. Newly diagnosed patients aged 18 to 65 had hyperthyroidism of under 2 months' duration. Diagnoses were established using clinical symptoms, serum thyroxine and TRAb, thyroid ultrasound and orbital computed tomography. Overall study findings and caveats: Stable hyperthyroidism was separated from ophthalmopathy by a model based on 13 V-J features. Most thyroid clonotypes expanded above 0.001 appeared in blood too.

As concerns this clonotype: Its target is not known.

J is TRBJ2-7 and V is TRBV4-1, with D possibly TRBD2 on 6 matching bases. The sample comprised blood. The sequence was collected from a man aged 18 to 29 with Graves' hyperthyroidism. CDR3 sequence: CASSQGLGGEGYEQYF. The CDR3 DNA reads as TGCGCCAGCAGCCAAGGTCTGGGGGGAGAAGGCTACGAGCAGTACTTC.